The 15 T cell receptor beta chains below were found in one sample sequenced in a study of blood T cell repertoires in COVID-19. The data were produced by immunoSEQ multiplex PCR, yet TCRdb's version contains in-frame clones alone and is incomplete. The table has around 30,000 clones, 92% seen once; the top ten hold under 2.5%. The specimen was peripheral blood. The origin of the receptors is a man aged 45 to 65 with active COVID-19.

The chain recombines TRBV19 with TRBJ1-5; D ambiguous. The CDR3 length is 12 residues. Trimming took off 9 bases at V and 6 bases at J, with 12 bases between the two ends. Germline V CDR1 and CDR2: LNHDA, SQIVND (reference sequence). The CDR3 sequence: CASWAIGQPQHF. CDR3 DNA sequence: TGTGCCAGCTGGGCCATCGGTCAGCCCCAGCATTTT.

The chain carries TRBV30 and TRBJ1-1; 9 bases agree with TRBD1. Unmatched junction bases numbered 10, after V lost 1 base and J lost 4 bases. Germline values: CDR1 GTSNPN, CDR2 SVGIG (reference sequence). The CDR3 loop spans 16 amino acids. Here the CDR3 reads CAWSGTTGGASTEAFF. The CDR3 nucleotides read TGTGCCTGGAGTGGAACAACAGGGGGCGCAAGCACTGAAGCTTTCTTT.

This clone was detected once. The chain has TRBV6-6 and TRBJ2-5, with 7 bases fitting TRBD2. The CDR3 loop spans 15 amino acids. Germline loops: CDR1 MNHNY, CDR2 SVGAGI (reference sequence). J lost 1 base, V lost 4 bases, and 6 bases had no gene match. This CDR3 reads CASSWGTGGQETQYF. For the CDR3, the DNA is TGTGCCAGCAGTTGGGGAACGGGGGGCCAAGAGACCCAGTACTTC.

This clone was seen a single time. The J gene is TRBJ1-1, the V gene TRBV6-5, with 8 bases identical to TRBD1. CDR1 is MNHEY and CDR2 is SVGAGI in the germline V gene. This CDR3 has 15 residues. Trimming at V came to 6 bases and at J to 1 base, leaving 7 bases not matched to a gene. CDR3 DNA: TGTGCCAGCAGGTTAGCAGGGGGCTCGAACACTGAAGCTTTCTTT. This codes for CASRLAGGSNTEAFF.

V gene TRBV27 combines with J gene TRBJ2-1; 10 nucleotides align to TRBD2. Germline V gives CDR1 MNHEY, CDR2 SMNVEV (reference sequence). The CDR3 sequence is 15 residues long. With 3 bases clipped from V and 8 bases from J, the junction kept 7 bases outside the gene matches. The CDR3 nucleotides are TGTGCCAGCAGTTTTGTGGCTAGCGGGAGACATGAGCAGTTCTTC. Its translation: CASSFVASGRHEQFF.

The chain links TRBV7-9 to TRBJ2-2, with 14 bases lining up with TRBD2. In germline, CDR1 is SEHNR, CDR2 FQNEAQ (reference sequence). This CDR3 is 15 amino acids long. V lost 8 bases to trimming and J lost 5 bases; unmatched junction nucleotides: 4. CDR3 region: CASRRTSGGTGELFF. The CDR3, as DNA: TGTGCCAGCCGCCGGACTAGCGGGGGGACCGGGGAGCTGTTTTTT.

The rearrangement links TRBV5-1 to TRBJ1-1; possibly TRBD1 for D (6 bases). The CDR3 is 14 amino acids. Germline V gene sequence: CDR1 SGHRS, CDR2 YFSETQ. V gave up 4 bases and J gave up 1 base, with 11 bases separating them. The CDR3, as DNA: TGCGCCAGCAGCCATCAAGGGGGGAACACTGAAGCTTTCTTT. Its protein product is CASSHQGGNTEAFF.

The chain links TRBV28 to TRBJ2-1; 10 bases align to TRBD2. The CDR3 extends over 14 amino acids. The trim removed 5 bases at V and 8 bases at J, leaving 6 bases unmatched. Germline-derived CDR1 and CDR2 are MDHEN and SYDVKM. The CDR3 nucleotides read TGTGCCAGCAGTGGGATGGGGACTAGCGATGAGCAGTTCTTC. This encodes CASSGMGTSDEQFF.

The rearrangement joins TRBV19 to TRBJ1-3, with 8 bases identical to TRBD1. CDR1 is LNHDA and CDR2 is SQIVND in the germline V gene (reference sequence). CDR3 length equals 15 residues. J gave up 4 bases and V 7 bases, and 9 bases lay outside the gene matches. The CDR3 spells CASIDRGRSGNTIYF. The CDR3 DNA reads TGTGCCAGTATTGACAGGGGACGGTCCGGAAACACCATATATTTT.

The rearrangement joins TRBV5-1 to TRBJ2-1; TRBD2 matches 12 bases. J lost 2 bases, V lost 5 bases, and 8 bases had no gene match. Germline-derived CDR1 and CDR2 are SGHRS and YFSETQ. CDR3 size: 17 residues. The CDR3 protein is CASRTSGSSGAYNEQFF. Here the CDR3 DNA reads TGCGCCAGCAGGACTAGCGGGAGTTCCGGAGCCTACAATGAGCAGTTCTTC.

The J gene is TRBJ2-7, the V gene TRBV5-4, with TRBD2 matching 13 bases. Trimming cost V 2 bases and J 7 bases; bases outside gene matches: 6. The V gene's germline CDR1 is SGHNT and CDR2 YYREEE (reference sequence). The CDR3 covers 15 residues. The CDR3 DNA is TGTGCCAGCAGCTTAGGACTAGCGGGAGAGGGAGAGCAGTACTTC. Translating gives CASSLGLAGEGEQYF.

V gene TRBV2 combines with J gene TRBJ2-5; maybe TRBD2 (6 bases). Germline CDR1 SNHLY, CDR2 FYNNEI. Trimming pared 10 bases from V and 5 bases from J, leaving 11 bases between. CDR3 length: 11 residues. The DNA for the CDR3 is TGTGCCATTGTGGCGGGGGAGACCCAGTACTTC. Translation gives CAIVAGETQYF. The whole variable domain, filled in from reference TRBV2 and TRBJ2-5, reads EPEVTQTPSHQVTQMGQEVILRCVPISNHLYFYWYRQILGQKVEFLVSFYNNEISEKSEIFDDQFSVERPDGSNFTLKIRSTKLEDSAMYFCAIVAGETQYFGPGTRLLVL.

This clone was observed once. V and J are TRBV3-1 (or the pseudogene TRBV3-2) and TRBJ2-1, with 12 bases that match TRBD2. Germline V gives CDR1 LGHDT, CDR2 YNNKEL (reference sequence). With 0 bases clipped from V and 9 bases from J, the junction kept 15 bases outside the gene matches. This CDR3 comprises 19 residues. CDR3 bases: TGTGCCAGCAGCCAAGATCCGTTTGCTAGCGGGAGGGAAAGGGGTGAGCAGTTCTTC. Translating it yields CASSQDPFASGRERGEQFF.

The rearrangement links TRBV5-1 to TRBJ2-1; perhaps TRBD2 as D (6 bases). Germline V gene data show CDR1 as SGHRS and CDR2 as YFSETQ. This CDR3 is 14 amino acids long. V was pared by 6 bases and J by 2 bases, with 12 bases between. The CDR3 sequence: CASTLGGPYNEQFF. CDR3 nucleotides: TGCGCCAGCACCCTGGGGGGTCCCTACAATGAGCAGTTCTTC.

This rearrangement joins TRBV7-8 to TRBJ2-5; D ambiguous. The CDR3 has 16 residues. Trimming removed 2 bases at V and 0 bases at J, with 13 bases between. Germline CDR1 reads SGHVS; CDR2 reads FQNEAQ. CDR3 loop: CASSLRLSFYQETQYF. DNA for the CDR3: TGTGCCAGCAGCTTAAGATTAAGCTTTTACCAAGAGACCCAGTACTTC. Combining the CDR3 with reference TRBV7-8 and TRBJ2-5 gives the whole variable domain GAGVSQSPRYKVAKRGQDVALRCDPISGHVSLFWYQQALGQGPEFLTYFQNEAQLDKSGLPSDRFFAERPEGSVSTLKIQRTQQEDSAVYLCASSLRLSFYQETQYFGPGTRLLVL.